A few counts support the clone carrying this T cell receptor (beta chain). This sample is drawn from a study of T cells after yellow fever vaccination. TCRdb called the 5' RACE reads again in MiXCR, with one record for every CDR3 protein. Seen here are about 330,000 distinct CDR3 sequences, about 8.3% observed once, and the top ten hold approximately 15%. Trimming left V 11 bases short and J 4 bases short, with 20 bases between. This CDR3 comprises 14 residues. Looked up from germline, CDR1 is MNHNS and CDR2 is SASEGT. This sequence originates from a man between 18 and 29 years old who received the YFV17D yellow fever vaccine. The chain employs TRBV6-1 and TRBJ1-1; TRBD1 might be the D (5 bases). The source material was PBMCs, sampled roughly 45 days after the first yellow fever vaccination. The CDR3 region has the DNA TGTGCCTCCCATCAAACCAGGGTAAGCACTGAAGCTTTCTTT. Residues: CASHQTRVSTEAFF.